This T cell receptor (beta chain) is drawn from a study of spatial heterogeneity in lung cancer. About the research overall: Detection consistently captured more beta-chain sequences than alpha-chain sequences.

A unique molecular identifier was carried by every single TCR cDNA molecule. TCRdb redid the calling of the 5' RACE reads with MiXCR, one entry per CDR3 protein. The repertoire holds almost 75,000 distinct CDR3 sequences, 10% to 15% seen once, with roughly 7% in the top ten. From germline, CDR1 is MNHEY and CDR2 SMNVEV (reference sequence). The CDR3 contains 16 residues. V lost 4 bases and J lost 4, with 18 bases in between. This clonotype was seen more than once but under ten times. Antigen: not known. Study-wide points: There were more appearances of ubiquitous expanded tumor TCRs in blood at resection than at follow-up.

The time point here: sample taken at primary tumor resection. Material for sequencing was whole RNA from tumor, nontumor lung or frozen PBMC, left unsorted. The cohort: 70 to 75 early-stage, untreated non-small cell lung cancer patients. The rearrangement joins TRBV27 to TRBJ2-3, with D possibly being TRBD2 (5 bases). The sequenced sample was PBMCs, obtained at surgery. The clonotype originates from a male donor with early-stage non-small cell lung cancer. CDR3 residues: CASSSLASHGPDTQYF. In DNA, the CDR3 is TGTGCCAGCAGTTCCTTAGCGTCCCACGGCCCAGATACGCAGTATTTT.